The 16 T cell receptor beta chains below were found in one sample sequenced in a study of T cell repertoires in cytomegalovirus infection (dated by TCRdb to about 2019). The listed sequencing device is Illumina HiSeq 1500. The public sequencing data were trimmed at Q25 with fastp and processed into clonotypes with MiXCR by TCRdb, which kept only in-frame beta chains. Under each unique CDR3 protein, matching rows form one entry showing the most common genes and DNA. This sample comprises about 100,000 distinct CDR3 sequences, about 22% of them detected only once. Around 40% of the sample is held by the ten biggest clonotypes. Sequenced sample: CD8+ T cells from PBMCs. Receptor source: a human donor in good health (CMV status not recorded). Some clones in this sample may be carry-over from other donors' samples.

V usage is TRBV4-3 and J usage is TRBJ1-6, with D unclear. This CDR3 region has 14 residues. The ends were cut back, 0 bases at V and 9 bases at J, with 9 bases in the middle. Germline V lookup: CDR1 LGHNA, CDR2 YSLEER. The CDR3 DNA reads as TGCGCCAGCAGCCAAGACTCTAGTGGTTCACCCCTCCACTTT. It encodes CASSQDSSGSPLHF.

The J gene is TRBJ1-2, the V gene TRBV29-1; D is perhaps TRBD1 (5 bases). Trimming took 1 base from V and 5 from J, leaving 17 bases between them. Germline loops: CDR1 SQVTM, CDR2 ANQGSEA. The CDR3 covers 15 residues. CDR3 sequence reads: CSVEGGVDPRYGYTF. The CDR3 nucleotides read TGCAGCGTTGAAGGAGGGGTGGATCCCAGGTATGGCTACACCTTC.

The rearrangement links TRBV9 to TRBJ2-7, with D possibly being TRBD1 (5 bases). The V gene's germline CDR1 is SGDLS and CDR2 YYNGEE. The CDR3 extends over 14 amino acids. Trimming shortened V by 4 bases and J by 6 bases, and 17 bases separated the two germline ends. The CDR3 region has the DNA TGTGCCAGCAGCCCTGGGCAGGGTGGTGGCGAGCAGTACTTC. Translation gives CASSPGQGGGEQYF.

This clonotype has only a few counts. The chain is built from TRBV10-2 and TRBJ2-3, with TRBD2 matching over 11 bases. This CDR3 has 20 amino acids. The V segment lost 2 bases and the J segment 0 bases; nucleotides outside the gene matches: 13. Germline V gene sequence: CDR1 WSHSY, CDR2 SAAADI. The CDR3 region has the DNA TGCGCCAGCAGTGAGGATCCCGGGACTAGCGGTAGATCTAGCACAGATACGCAGTATTTT. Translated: CASSEDPGTSGRSSTDTQYF.

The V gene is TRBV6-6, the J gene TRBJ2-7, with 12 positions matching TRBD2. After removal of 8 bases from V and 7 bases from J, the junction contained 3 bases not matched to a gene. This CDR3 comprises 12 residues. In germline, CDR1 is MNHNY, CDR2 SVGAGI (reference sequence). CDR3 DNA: TGTGCCAGCGTGGGACTAGCGGGTGAGCAGTACTTC. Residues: CASVGLAGEQYF.

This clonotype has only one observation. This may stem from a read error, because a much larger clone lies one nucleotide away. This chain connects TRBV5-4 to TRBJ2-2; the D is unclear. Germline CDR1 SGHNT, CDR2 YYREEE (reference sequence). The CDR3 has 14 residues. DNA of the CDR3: TGTGCCAGCAGCCCAACCACCGGCACCAGGGAGCTGTTTTTT. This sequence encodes CASSPTTGTRELFF. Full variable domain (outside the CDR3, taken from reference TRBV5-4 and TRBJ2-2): ETGVTQSPTHLIKTRGQQVTLRCSSQSGHNTVSWYQQALGQGPQFIFQYYREEENGRGNFPPRFSGLQFPNYSSELNVNALELDDSALYLCASSPTTGTRELFFGEGSRLTVL.

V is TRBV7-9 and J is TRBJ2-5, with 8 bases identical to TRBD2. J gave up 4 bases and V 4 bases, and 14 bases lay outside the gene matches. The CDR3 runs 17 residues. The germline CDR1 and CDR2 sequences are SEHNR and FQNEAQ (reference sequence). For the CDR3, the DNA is TGTGCCAGCAGCTCGTCTAAGAGCGGGAGTTGGGGAGAGACCCAGTACTTC. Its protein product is CASSSSKSGSWGETQYF.

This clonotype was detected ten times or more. DNA for the CDR3: TGTGCCAGCAGCTTATTATCGGGCACGTTCTCCGAGCAGTACTTC. It is translated as CASSLLSGTFSEQYF. This chain joins TRBV7-8 and TRBJ2-7; D is unresolved. The CDR3 runs 15 residues. V was pared by 2 bases and J by 6 bases, with 17 bases between. Germline assignment: CDR1 SGHVS and CDR2 FQNEAQ.

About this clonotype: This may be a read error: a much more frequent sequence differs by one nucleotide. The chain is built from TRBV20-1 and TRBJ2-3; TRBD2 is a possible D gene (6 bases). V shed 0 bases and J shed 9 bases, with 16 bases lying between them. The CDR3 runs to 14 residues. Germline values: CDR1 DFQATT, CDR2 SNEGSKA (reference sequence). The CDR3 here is CSAREAREVETQYF. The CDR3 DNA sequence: TGCAGTGCTAGAGAGGCGCGGGAAGTGGAAACGCAGTATTTT.

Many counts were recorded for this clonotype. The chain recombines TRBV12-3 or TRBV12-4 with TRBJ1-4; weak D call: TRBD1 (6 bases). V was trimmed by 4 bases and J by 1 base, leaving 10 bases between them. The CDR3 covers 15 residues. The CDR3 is CASSSGHLTNEKLFF. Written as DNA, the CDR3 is TGTGCCAGCAGTTCGGGACACTTAACTAATGAAAAACTGTTTTTT.

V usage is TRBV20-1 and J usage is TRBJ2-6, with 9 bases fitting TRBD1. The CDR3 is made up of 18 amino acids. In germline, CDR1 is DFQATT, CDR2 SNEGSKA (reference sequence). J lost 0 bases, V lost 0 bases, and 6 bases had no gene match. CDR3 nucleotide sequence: TGCAGTGCTAGAGATACGGGACAGGGACACTCTGGGGCCAACGTCCTGACTTTC. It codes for CSARDTGQGHSGANVLTF.

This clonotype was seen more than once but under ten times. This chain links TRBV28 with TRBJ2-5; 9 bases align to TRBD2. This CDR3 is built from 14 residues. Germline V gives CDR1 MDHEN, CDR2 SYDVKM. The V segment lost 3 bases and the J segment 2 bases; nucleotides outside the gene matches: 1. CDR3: CASSFAGGQETQYF. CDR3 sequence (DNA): TGTGCCAGCAGTTTTGCGGGGGGGCAAGAGACCCAGTACTTC.

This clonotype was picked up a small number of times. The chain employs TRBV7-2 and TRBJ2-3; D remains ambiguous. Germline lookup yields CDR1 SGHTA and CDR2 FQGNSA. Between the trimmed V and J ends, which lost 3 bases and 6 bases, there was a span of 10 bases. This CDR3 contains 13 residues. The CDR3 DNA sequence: TGTGCCAGCAGCTTTGGTTGGGCTGATACGCAGTATTTT. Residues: CASSFGWADTQYF.

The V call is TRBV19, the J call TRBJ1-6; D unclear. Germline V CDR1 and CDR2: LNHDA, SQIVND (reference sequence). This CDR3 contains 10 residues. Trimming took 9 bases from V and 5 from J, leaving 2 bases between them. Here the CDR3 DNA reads TGTGCCAGCCATAATTCACCCCTCCACTTT. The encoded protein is CASHNSPLHF. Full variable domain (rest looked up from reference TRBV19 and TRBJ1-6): DGGITQSPKYLFRKEGQNVTLSCEQNLNHDAMYWYRQDPGQGLRLIYYSQIVNDFQKGDIAEGYSVSREKKESFPLTVTSAQKNPTAFYLCASHNSPLHFGNGTRLTVT.

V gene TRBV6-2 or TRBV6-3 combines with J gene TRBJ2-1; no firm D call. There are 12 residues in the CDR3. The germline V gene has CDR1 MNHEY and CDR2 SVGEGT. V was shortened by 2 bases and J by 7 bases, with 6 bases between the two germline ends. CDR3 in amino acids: CASSYGINEQFF. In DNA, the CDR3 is TGTGCCAGCAGTTACGGGATAAATGAGCAGTTCTTC.

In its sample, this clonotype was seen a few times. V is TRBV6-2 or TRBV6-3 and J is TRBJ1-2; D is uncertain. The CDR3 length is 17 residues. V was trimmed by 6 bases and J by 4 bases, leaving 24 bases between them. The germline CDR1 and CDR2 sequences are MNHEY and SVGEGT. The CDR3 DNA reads TGTGCCAGCAGCCCGAACGGACCAAGTTATCTCCCCTATGGCTACACCTTC. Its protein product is CASSPNGPSYLPYGYTF.